This paragraph covers one T cell receptor (beta chain) sequence. The antigen remains unidentified. The data derive from a study of cytomegalovirus exposure and HLA in healthy donors. Study-level results: Investigators reported 164 TCR beta chains as tied to cytomegalovirus.

Germline assignment: CDR1 MRHNA and CDR2 SNTAGT. The CDR3 contains 14 residues. Between the trimmed V and J ends, which lost 3 bases and 9 bases, there was a span of 15 bases. Amplification used 60 Vbeta primers and 13 Jbeta primers. Profiling relied on immunoSEQ multiplex PCR, and the TCRdb table lists in-frame clones only, not all of them. The top ten clones hold about 14% of a sample with tens of thousands of clones, 79% of them seen once. This TCR was recovered from a woman aged 40 to 55 in good health and CMV-seropositive. This chain links TRBV6-4 with TRBJ2-1; D unresolved. Input material: PBMCs. DNA for the CDR3: TGTGCCAGCAGTGAGGCTAGTTTGTTGGGTGAGCAGTTCTTC. Amino acid sequence: CASSEASLLGEQFF.